Following are 9 T cell receptor beta chains from one sample sequenced in a study of blood T cell repertoires in COVID-19. Generated by immunoSEQ multiplex PCR, the TCRdb table keeps only in-frame clones and is missing some. The sample holds about 280,000 clones, nearly 90% seen once. Sequencing input: PBMCs or T cells enriched from blood (not recorded which). The receptors originated from a woman under 30 with acute COVID-19.

J is TRBJ1-4 and V is TRBV7-6; tentative D call: TRBD1 (6 bases). The CDR3 covers 15 residues. V was shortened by 4 bases and J by 8 bases, with 17 bases between the two germline ends. The germline CDR1 and CDR2 sequences are SGHVS and FNYEAQ. CDR3 in amino acids: CASSSGGGKKEKLFF. CDR3 DNA: TGTGCCAGCAGCTCGGGGGGCGGTAAAAAAGAAAAACTGTTTTTT.

J is TRBJ2-1 and V is TRBV18; a possible D gene is TRBD2 (6 bases). Trimming pared 0 bases from V and 2 bases from J, leaving 11 bases between. CDR3 length equals 16 residues. Germline CDR1 KGHSH, CDR2 LQKENI. This CDR3 reads CASSPPSSVTYNEQFF. The CDR3 DNA is TGTGCCAGCTCACCACCGTCTAGCGTGACCTACAATGAGCAGTTCTTC.

The chain couples TRBV15 to TRBJ1-4; a possible D gene is TRBD1 (5 bases). The CDR3 covers 14 residues. V dropped 0 bases and J dropped 11 bases, with 13 bases sitting between them. The germline gives CDR1 LNHNV, CDR2 YYDKDF (reference sequence). The CDR3 DNA follows: TGTGCCACCAGCAGAGATCCGGGGGTTGGGAAACTGTTTTTT. This translates into CATSRDPGVGKLFF.

The chain combines TRBV4-1 with TRBJ1-2, with 10 bases aligning to TRBD1. The J segment lost 0 bases and the V segment lost 0 bases, leaving 7 bases of the junction unmatched. Germline CDR1 is MGHRA and CDR2 is YSYEKL. The CDR3 is made up of 18 amino acids. CDR3 sequence: CASSQDRTGGETNYGYTF. The CDR3 region has the DNA TGCGCCAGCAGCCAAGACCGGACAGGGGGTGAAACTAACTATGGCTACACCTTC.

J is TRBJ2-3 and V is TRBV7-9; 8 bases align to TRBD2. In germline, CDR1 is SEHNR, CDR2 FQNEAQ (reference sequence). J was trimmed by 0 bases and V by 4 bases; bases with no gene match: 0. CDR3 length equals 14 residues. CDR3 DNA: TGTGCCAGCAGCTCTAGCGGGAGCACAGATACGCAGTATTTT. Translated, it gives CASSSSGSTDTQYF.

The chain combines TRBV18 with TRBJ2-1; maybe TRBD2 (6 bases). The V and J ends lost 1 base and 8 bases respectively, with 15 bases between them. CDR1 is KGHSH and CDR2 is LQKENI in the germline V gene. CDR3 length: 15 residues. The CDR3: CASSPLMGGRDEQFF. The CDR3 coding sequence is TGTGCCAGCTCACCACTCATGGGGGGACGGGATGAGCAGTTCTTC.

V gene TRBV19 combines with J gene TRBJ2-7, with TRBD2 identical over 10 bases. Looked up from germline, CDR1 is LNHDA and CDR2 is SQIVND (reference sequence). The V segment lost 10 bases and the J segment 2 bases; nucleotides outside the gene matches: 5. The length of the CDR3 is 13 residues. CDR3 protein: CATGLAGAYEQYF. Written as DNA, the CDR3 is TGTGCCACCGGGCTAGCGGGAGCCTACGAGCAGTACTTC.

The chain uses TRBV4-2 and TRBJ2-1, with 15 bases aligning to TRBD2. Germline V CDR1 and CDR2: LGHNA, YNFKEQ. This CDR3 has 17 residues. The J segment lost 10 bases and the V segment lost 2 bases, leaving 9 bases of the junction unmatched. The CDR3 coding sequence is TGTGCCAGCAGCCAACAAGGACTAGCGGGAGGGCTCTGGGAGCAGTTCTTC. Protein sequence: CASSQQGLAGGLWEQFF.

V usage is TRBV14 and J usage is TRBJ1-4; D ambiguous. Germline V gene sequence: CDR1 SGHDN, CDR2 FVKESK. Between the trimmed V and J ends, which lost 6 bases and 3 bases, there was a span of 8 bases. The CDR3 totals 13 residues. The CDR3 region has the DNA TGTGCCAGCAGGCACGGGGCTAATGAAAAACTGTTTTTT. Its protein is CASRHGANEKLFF.